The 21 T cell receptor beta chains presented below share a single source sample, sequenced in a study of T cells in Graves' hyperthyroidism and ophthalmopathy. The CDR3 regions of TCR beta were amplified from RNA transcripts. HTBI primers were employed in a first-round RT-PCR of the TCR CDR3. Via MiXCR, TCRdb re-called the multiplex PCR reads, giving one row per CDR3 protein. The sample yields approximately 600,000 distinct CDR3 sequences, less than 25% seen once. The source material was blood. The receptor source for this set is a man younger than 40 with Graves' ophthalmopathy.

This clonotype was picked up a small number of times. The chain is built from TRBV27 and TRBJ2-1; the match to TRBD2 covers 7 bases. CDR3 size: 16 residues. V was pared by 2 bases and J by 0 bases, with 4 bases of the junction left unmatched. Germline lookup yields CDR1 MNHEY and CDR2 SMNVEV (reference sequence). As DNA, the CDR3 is TGTGCCAGCAGTTTACGAGGGACTATCTCCTACAATGAGCAGTTCTTC. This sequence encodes CASSLRGTISYNEQFF.

The CDR3, as DNA: TGTGCCATCATACAGGACACCGGGGAGCTGTTTTTT. Translated: CAIIQDTGELFF. The genes are TRBV10-3 and TRBJ2-2, with a tentative D call TRBD1 (5 bases). V lost 7 bases to trimming and J lost 3 bases, with 6 bases between them. This CDR3 spans 12 amino acids. Germline V CDR1 and CDR2: ENHRY, SYGVKD.

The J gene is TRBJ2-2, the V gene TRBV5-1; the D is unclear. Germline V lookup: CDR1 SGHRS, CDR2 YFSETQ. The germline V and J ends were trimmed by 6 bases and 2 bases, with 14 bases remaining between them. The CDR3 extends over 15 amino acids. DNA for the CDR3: TGCGCCAGCACCCCCGGGCAGATCAACACCGGGGAGCTGTTTTTT. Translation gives CASTPGQINTGELFF. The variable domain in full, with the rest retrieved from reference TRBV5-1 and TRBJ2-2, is KAGVTQTPRYLIKTRGQQVTLSCSPISGHRSVSWYQQTPGQGLQFLFEYFSETQRNKGNFPGRFSGRQFSNSRSEMNVSTLELGDSALYLCASTPGQINTGELFFGEGSRLTVL.

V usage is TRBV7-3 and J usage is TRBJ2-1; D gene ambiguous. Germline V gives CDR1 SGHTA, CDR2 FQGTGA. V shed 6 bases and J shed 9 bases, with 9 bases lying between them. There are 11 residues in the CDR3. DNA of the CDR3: TGTGCCAGCAGTACCGGGCTTGAGCAGTTCTTC. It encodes CASSTGLEQFF.

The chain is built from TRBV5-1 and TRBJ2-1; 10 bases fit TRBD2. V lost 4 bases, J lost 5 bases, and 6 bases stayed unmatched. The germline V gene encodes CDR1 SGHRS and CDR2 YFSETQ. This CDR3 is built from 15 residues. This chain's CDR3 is CASSRAGGAHNEQFF. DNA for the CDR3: TGCGCCAGCAGCCGAGCGGGAGGGGCCCACAATGAGCAGTTCTTC.

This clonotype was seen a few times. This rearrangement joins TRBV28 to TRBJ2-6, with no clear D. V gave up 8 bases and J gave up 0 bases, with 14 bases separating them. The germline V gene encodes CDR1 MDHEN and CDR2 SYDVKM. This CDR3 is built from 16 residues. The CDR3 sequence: CASLGLPVSGANVLTF. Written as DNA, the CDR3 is TGTGCCAGCCTAGGGCTCCCCGTCTCTGGGGCCAACGTCCTGACTTTC.

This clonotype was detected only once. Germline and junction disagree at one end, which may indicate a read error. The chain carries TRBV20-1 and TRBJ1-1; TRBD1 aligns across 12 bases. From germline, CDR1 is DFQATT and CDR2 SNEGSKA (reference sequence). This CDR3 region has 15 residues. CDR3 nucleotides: TGCAGTGCGCAGCCGGGACAGGGGGCGAACACTGAAGCTCTCTTT. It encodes CSAQPGQGANTEALF.

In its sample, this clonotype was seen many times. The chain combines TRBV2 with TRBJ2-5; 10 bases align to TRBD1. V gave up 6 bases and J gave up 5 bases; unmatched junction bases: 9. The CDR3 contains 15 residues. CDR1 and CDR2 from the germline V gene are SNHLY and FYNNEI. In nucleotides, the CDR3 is TGTGCCAGCAGAGTACCGACAGGGGGCGACGAGACCCAGTACTTC. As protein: CASRVPTGGDETQYF.

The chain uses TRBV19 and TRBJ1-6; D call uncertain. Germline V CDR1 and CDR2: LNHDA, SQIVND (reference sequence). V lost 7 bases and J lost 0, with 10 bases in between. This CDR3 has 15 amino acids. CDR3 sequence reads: CASTQDDSYNSPLHF. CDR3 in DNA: TGTGCCAGTACCCAGGACGACTCCTATAATTCACCCCTCCACTTT.

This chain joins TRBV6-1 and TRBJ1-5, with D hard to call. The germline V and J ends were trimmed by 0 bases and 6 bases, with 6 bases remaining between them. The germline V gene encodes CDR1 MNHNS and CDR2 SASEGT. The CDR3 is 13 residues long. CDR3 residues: CASSEARGQPQHF. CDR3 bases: TGTGCCAGCAGTGAAGCGCGGGGTCAGCCCCAGCATTTT.

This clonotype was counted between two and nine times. In DNA, the CDR3 is TGTGCCAGCAGCGTAGGGGTGCGGGAAAAACTGTTTTTT. This encodes CASSVGVREKLFF. The chain carries TRBV9 and TRBJ1-4; D remains unclear. Trimming shortened V by 0 bases and J by 8 bases, and 8 bases separated the two germline ends. Germline loops: CDR1 SGDLS, CDR2 YYNGEE. This CDR3 has 13 amino acids.

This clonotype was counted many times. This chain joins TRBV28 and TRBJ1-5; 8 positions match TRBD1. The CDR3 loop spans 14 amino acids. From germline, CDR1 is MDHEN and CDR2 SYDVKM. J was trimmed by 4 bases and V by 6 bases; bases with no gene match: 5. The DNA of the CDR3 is TGTGCCAGCAGATACTACAGGGGGAATCAGCCCCAGCATTTT. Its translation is CASRYYRGNQPQHF.

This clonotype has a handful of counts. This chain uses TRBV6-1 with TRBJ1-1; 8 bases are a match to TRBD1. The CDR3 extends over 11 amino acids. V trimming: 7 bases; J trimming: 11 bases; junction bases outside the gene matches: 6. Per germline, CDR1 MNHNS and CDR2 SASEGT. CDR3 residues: CASKDRVMAFF. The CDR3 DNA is TGTGCCAGCAAGGACAGGGTTATGGCTTTCTTT.

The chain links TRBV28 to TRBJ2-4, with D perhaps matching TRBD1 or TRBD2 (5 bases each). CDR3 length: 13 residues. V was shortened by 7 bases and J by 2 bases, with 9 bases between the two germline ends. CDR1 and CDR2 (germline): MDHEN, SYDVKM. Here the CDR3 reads CASKGSPKNIQYF. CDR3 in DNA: TGTGCCAGCAAGGGGAGTCCCAAAAACATTCAGTACTTC. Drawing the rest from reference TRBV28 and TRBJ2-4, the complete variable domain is DVKVTQSSRYLVKRTGEKVFLECVQDMDHENMFWYRQDPGLGLRLIYFSYDVKMKEKGDIPEGYSVSREKKERFSLILESASTNQTSMYLCASKGSPKNIQYFGAGTRLSVL.

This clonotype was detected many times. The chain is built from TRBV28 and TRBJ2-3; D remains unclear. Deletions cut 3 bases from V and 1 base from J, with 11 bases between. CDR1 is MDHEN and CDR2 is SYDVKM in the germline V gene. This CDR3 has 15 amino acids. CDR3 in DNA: TGTGCCAGCAGTTTCTATCTGGCGGGCACAGATACGCAGTATTTT. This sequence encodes CASSFYLAGTDTQYF.

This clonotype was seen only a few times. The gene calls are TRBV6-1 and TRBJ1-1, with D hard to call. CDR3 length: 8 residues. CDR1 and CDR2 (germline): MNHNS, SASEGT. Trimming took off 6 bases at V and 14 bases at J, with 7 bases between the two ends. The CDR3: CASRRAFF. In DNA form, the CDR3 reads TGTGCCAGCAGGAGAGCCTTCTTT.

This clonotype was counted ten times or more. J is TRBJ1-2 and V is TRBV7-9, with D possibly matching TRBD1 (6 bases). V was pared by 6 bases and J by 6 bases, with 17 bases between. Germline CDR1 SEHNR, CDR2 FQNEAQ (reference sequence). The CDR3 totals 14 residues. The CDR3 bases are TGTGCCAGCAGTCTACAGGGTAGGGAGGATGGCTACACCTTC. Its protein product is CASSLQGREDGYTF. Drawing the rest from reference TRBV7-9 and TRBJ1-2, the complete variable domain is DTGVSQNPRHKITKRGQNVTFRCDPISEHNRLYWYRQTLGQGPEFLTYFQNEAQLEKSRLLSDRFSAERPKGSFSTLEIQRTEQGDSAMYLCASSLQGREDGYTFGSGTRLTVV.

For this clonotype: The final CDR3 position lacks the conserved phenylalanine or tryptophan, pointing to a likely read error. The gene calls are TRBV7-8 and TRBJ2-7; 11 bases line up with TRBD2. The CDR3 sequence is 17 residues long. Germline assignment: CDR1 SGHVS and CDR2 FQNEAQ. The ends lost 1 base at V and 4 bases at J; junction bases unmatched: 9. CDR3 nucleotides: TGTGCCAGCAGCTTAGGGGGGGTGGCTAGCGGGAGGTACGAGCAGTACTCC. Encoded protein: CASSLGGVASGRYEQYS.

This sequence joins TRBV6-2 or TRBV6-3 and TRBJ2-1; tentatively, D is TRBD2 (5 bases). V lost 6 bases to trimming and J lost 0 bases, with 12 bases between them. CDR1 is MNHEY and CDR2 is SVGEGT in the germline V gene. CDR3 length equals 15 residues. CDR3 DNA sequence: TGTGCCAGCAGCGGCCTAGGGAGCTCCTACAATGAGCAGTTCTTC. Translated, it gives CASSGLGSSYNEQFF.

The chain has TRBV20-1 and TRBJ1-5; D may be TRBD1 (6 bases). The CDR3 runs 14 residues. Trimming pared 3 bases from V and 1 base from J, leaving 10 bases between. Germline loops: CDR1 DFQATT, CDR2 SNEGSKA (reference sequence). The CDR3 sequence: CSASRDISNQPQHF. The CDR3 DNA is TGCAGTGCTAGCCGGGACATCAGCAATCAGCCCCAGCATTTT.

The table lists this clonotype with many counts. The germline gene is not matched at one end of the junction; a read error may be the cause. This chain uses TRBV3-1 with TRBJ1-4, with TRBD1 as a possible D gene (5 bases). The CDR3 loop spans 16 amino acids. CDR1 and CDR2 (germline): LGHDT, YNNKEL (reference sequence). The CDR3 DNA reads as TGTGCCAGCACCCAAGGGTCCCCGGGACTGCGGGAAAAACTGTTTTTT. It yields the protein CASTQGSPGLREKLFF.